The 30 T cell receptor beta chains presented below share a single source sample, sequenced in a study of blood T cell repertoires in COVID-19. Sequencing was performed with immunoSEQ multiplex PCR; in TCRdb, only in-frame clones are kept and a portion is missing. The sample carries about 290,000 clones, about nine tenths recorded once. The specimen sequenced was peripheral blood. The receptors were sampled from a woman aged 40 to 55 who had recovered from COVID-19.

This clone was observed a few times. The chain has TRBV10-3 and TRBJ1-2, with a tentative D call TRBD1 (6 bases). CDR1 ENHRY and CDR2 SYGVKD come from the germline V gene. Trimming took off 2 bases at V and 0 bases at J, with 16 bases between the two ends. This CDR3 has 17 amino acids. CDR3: CAISEPTGPSTNYGYTF. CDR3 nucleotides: TGTGCCATCAGTGAGCCCACAGGGCCGTCAACTAACTATGGCTACACCTTC.

CDR3 in amino acids: CASKRNTGELFF. The CDR3, as DNA: TGTGCCAGCAAGAGGAACACCGGGGAGCTGTTTTTT. V is TRBV2 and J is TRBJ2-2; D is uncertain. The CDR3 covers 12 residues. Germline V gene sequence: CDR1 SNHLY, CDR2 FYNNEI. The V and J ends lost 7 bases and 1 base respectively, with 4 bases between them.

In DNA, the CDR3 is TGTGCCAGCACCCGGACAGGGGGCGAGACCCAGTACTTC. This encodes CASTRTGGETQYF. The chain recombines TRBV7-2 with TRBJ2-5, with TRBD1 matching over 11 bases. Germline CDR1 SGHTA, CDR2 FQGNSA. The CDR3 has 13 amino acids. J lost 5 bases, V lost 7 bases, and 3 bases had no gene match. The complete variable domain, with remaining parts taken from reference TRBV7-2 and TRBJ2-5, reads GAGVSQSPSNKVTEKGKDVELRCDPISGHTALYWYRQSLGQGLEFLIYFQGNSAPDKSGLPSDRFSAERTGGSVSTLTIQRTQQEDSAVYLCASTRTGGETQYFGPGTRLLVL.

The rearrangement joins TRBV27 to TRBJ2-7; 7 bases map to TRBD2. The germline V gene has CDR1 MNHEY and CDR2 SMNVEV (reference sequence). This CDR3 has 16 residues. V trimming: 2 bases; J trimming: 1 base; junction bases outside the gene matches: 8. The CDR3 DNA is TGTGCCAGCAGTTTAAGCTATGGGACTATTTCCTACGAGCAGTACTTC. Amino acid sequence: CASSLSYGTISYEQYF.

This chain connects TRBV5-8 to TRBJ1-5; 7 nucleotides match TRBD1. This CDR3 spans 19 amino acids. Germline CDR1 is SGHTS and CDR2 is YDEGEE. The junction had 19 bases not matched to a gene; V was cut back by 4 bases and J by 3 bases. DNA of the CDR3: TGTGCCAGCAGCCTAGAAACATCGGGACAGTTGGGCGCCAATCAGCCCCAGCATTTT. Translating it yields CASSLETSGQLGANQPQHF.

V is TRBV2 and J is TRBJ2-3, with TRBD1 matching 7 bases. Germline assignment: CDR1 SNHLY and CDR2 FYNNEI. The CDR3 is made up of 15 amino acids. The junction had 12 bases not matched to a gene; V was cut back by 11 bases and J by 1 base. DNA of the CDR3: TGTGCCGGCACTGACCGGGACAGCCGCACAGATACGCAGTATTTT. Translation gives CAGTDRDSRTDTQYF.

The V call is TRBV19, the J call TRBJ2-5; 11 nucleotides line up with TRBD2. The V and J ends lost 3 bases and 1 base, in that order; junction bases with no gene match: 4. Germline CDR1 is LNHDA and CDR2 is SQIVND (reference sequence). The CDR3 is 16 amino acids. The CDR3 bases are TGTGCCAGTAGTATTGTTCTAGCGGGAGGCCAAGAGACCCAGTACTTC. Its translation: CASSIVLAGGQETQYF.

The CDR3 coding sequence is TGCGCCAGCAGCCTGAGCGGGAGCCCCATCACAGATACGCAGTATTTT. It yields the protein CASSLSGSPITDTQYF. This chain joins TRBV5-1 and TRBJ2-3; 8 bases align to TRBD2. Germline V CDR1 and CDR2: SGHRS, YFSETQ. The CDR3 has 16 residues. V lost 4 bases and J lost 2; bases outside the gene matches: 9. The variable domain in full, completed from reference TRBV5-1 and TRBJ2-3, reads KAGVTQTPRYLIKTRGQQVTLSCSPISGHRSVSWYQQTPGQGLQFLFEYFSETQRNKGNFPGRFSGRQFSNSRSEMNVSTLELGDSALYLCASSLSGSPITDTQYFGPGTRLTVL.

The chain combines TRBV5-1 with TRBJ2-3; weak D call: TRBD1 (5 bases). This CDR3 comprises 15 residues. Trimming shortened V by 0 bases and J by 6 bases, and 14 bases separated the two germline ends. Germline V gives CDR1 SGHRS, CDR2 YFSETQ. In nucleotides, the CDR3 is TGCGCCAGCAGCTTGGCAAGGGCAGGGATTGATACGCAGTATTTT. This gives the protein CASSLARAGIDTQYF. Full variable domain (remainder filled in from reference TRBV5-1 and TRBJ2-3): KAGVTQTPRYLIKTRGQQVTLSCSPISGHRSVSWYQQTPGQGLQFLFEYFSETQRNKGNFPGRFSGRQFSNSRSEMNVSTLELGDSALYLCASSLARAGIDTQYFGPGTRLTVL.

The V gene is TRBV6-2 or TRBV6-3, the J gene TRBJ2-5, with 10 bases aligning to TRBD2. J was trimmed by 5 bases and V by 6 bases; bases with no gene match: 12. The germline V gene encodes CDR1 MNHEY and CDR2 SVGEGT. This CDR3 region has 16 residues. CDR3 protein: CASSHGLAERQETQYF. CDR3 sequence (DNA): TGTGCCAGCAGCCACGGACTAGCGGAGCGCCAGGAGACCCAGTACTTC.

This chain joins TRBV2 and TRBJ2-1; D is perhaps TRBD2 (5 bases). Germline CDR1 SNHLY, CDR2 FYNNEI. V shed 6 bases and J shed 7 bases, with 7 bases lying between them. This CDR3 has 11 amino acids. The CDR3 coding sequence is TGTGCCAGCAGGAGGGCTAATGAGCAGTTCTTC. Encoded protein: CASRRANEQFF.

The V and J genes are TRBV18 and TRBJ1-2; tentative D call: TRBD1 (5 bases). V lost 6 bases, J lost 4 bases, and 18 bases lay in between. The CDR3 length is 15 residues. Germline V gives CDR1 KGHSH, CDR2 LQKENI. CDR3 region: CASSPGDFGIYGYTF. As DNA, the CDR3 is TGTGCCAGCTCGCCGGGGGATTTCGGCATCTATGGCTACACCTTC. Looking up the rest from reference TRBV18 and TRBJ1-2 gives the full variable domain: NAGVMQNPRHLVRRRGQEARLRCSPMKGHSHVYWYRQLPEEGLKFMVYLQKENIIDESGMPKERFSAEFPKEGPSILRIQQVVRGDSAAYFCASSPGDFGIYGYTFGSGTRLTVV.

CDR3 nucleotide sequence: TGTGCCAGCAGCCAAGGCGCAGGGCAAGAGACCCAGTACTTC. This translates into CASSQGAGQETQYF. V and J are TRBV3-1 (or the pseudogene TRBV3-2) and TRBJ2-5, with D possibly being TRBD1 (5 bases). CDR3 size: 14 residues. Trimming removed 1 base from V and 2 bases from J, with 8 bases in between. Germline V CDR1 and CDR2: LGHDT, YNNKEL (reference sequence).

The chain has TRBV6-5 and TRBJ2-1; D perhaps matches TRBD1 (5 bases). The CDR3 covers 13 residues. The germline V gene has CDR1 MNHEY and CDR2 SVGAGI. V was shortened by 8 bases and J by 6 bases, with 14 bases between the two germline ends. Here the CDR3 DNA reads TGTGCCAGCCGCCCGGAAGGGGCCAATGAGCAGTTCTTC. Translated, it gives CASRPEGANEQFF.

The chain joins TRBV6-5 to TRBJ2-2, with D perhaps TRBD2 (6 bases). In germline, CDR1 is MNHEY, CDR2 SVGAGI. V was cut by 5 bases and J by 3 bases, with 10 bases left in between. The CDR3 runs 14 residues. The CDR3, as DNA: TGTGCCAGCAGTCTCGAGCGGGACACCGGGGAGCTGTTTTTT. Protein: CASSLERDTGELFF.

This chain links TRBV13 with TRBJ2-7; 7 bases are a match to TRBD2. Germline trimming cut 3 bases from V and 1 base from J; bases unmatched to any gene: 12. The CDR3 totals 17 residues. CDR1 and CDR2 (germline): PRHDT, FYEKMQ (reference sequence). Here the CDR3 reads CASSLGPDWTSSYEQYF. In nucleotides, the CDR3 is TGTGCCAGCAGCTTGGGGCCCGATTGGACTAGTTCCTACGAGCAGTACTTC.

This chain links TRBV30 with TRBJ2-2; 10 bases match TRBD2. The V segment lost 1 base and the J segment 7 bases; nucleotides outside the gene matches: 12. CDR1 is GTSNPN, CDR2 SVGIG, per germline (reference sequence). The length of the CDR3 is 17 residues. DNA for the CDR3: TGTGCCTGGAGTGAACTAGCGGGAACCTCATGGTACGGGGAGCTGTTTTTT. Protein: CAWSELAGTSWYGELFF.

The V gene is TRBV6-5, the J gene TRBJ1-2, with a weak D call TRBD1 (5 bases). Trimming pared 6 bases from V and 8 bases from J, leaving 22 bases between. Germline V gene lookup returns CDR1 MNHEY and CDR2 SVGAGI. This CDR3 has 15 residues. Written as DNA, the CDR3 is TGTGCCAGCAGCCTCAAGGGGAGGGCCAGCGAGGGCTACACCTTC. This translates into CASSLKGRASEGYTF.

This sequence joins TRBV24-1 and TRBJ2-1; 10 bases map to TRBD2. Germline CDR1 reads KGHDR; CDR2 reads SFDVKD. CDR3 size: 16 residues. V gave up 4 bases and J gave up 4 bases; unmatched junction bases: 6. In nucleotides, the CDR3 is TGTGCCACCAGTGACTCGACTAGCGGGCTATACAATGAGCAGTTCTTC. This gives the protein CATSDSTSGLYNEQFF.

CDR3 DNA: TGTGCCAGCGGATCGGAGGGGCGGAGCACAGATACGCAGTATTTT. Encoded protein: CASGSEGRSTDTQYF. The V and J genes are TRBV27 and TRBJ2-3, with a tentative D call TRBD2 (6 bases). Trimming removed 8 bases at V and 0 bases at J, with 15 bases between. The germline CDR1 and CDR2 sequences are MNHEY and SMNVEV (reference sequence). CDR3 size: 15 residues.

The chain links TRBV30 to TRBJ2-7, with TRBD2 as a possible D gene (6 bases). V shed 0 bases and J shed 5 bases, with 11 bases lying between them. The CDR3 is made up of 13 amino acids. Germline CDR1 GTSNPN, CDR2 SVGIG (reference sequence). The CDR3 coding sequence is TGTGCCTGGAGTGTACAACTAGCCGACGAGCAGTACTTC. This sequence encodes CAWSVQLADEQYF.

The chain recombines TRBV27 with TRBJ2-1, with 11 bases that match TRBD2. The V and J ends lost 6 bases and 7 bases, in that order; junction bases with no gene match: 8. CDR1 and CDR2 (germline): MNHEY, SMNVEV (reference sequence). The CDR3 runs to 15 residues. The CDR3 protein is CASRTSGTWGNEQFF. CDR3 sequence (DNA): TGTGCCAGCAGGACTAGCGGGACGTGGGGTAATGAGCAGTTCTTC.

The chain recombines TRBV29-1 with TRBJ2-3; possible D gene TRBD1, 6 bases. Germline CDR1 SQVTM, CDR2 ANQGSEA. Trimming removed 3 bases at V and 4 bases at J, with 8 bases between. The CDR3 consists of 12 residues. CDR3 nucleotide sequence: TGCAGCGTTGAGGCAGGGGCAGATACGCAGTATTTT. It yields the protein CSVEAGADTQYF.

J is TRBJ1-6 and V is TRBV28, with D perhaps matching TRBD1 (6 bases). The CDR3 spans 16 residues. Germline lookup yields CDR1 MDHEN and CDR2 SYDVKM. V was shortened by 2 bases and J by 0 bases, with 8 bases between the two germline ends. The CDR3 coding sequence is TGTGCCAGCAGTTTAGGGACAACCTCCTATAATTCACCCCTCCACTTT. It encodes CASSLGTTSYNSPLHF.

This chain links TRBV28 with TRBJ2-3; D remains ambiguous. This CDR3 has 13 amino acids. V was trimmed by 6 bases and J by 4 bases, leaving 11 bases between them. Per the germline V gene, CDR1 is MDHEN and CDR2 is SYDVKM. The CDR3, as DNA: TGTGCCAGCAGCCTGATAGAGCCAGATACGCAGTATTTT. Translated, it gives CASSLIEPDTQYF.

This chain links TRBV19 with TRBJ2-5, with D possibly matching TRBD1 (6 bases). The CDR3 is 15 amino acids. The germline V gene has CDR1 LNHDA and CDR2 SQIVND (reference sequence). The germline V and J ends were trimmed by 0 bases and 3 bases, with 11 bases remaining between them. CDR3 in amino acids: CASSIDRAGEETQYF. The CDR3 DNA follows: TGTGCCAGTAGTATAGATCGTGCAGGGGAAGAGACCCAGTACTTC. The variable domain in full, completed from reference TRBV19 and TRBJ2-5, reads DGGITQSPKYLFRKEGQNVTLSCEQNLNHDAMYWYRQDPGQGLRLIYYSQIVNDFQKGDIAEGYSVSREKKESFPLTVTSAQKNPTAFYLCASSIDRAGEETQYFGPGTRLLVL.

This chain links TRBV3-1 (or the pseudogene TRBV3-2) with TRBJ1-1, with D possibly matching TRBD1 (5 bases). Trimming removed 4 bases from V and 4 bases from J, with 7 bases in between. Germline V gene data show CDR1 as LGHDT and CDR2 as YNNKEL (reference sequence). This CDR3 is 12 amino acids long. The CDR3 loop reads CASSPGGTEAFF. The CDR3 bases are TGTGCCAGCAGCCCCGGGGGCACTGAAGCTTTCTTT.

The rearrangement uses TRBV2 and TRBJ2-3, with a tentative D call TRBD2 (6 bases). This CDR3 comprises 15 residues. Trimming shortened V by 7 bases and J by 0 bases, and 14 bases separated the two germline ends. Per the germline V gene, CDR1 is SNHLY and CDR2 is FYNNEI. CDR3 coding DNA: TGTGCCAGCACCCCGGGGGAAACTAGCACAGATACGCAGTATTTT. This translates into CASTPGETSTDTQYF.

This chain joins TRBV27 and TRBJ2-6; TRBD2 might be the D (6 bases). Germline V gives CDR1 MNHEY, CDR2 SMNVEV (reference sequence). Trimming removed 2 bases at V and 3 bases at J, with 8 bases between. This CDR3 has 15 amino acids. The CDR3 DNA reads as TGTGCCAGCAGTTTAGGGACTGATGGGGCCAACGTCCTGACTTTC. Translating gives CASSLGTDGANVLTF.

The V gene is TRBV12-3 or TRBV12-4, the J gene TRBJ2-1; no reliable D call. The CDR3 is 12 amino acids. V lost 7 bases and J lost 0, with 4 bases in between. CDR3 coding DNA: TGTGCCAGCACCGTCTCCTACAATGAGCAGTTCTTC. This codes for CASTVSYNEQFF.